The 20 T cell receptor beta chains below come from one sample, sequenced in a study of T-cell memory formation after mild COVID-19. TCRdb independently ran MiXCR on the 5' RACE reads; one entry per CDR3 protein. The sample records 350,000 or so distinct CDR3 sequences, roughly 20% being singletons. Sample: PBMCs or a T cell subset sorted from them (not recorded which). The source is a man between 18 and 35 years old who had mild COVID-19 (a few samples of this study predate the infection). Cell type and time point are not known.

The chain joins TRBV7-8 to TRBJ1-1, with 10 bases lining up with TRBD1. This CDR3 has 16 amino acids. V lost 1 base to trimming and J lost 5 bases; unmatched junction nucleotides: 7. The V gene's germline CDR1 is SGHVS and CDR2 FQNEAQ. CDR3 coding DNA: TGTGCCAGCAGCTTAGAGGGCTGGACAGGGGGAACTGAAGCTTTCTTT. As protein: CASSLEGWTGGTEAFF.

This clonotype showed up just a few times. In DNA, the CDR3 is TGCAGCGTTGAAGGGACAGGTGGCGCCCGGACTGAAGCTTTCTTT. This codes for CSVEGTGGARTEAFF. The V and J genes are TRBV29-1 and TRBJ1-1; 7 bases match TRBD1. This CDR3 is built from 15 residues. Germline values: CDR1 SQVTM, CDR2 ANQGSEA. Trimming cost V 1 base and J 5 bases; bases outside gene matches: 10.

CDR3 sequence reads: CASSYGLDTQYF. Written as DNA, the CDR3 is TGTGCCAGCAGTTACGGTTTAGATACGCAGTATTTT. This rearrangement joins TRBV6-2 or TRBV6-3 to TRBJ2-3; D is ambiguous. In germline, CDR1 is MNHEY, CDR2 SVGEGT. The CDR3 covers 12 residues. The V end was cut by 2 bases, the J end by 5 bases, with 5 bases between.

V usage is TRBV6-5 and J usage is TRBJ1-6; the D is unclear. The CDR3 sequence is 13 residues long. V was pared by 8 bases and J by 6 bases, with 11 bases between. Germline CDR1 is MNHEY and CDR2 is SVGAGI. Here the CDR3 reads CASGPNFNSPLHF. The CDR3 DNA reads TGTGCCAGCGGTCCAAACTTTAATTCACCCCTCCACTTT.

This clonotype was detected ten times or more. The chain is built from TRBV5-1 and TRBJ2-3; a possible D gene is TRBD2 (6 bases). Per germline, CDR1 SGHRS and CDR2 YFSETQ. This CDR3 has 14 amino acids. V lost 3 bases to trimming and J lost 2 bases, with 10 bases between them. CDR3 residues: CASSWRDLTDTQYF. The CDR3 region has the DNA TGCGCCAGCAGCTGGCGGGACCTCACAGATACGCAGTATTTT.

This clonotype was observed a handful of times. The J gene is TRBJ2-3, the V gene TRBV2; D remains unclear. V was clipped by 7 bases and J by 3 bases, with 8 bases between them. Per the germline V gene, CDR1 is SNHLY and CDR2 is FYNNEI. This CDR3 has 12 amino acids. CDR3 region: CASNYGTDTQYF. In DNA form, the CDR3 reads TGTGCCAGCAATTATGGGACAGATACGCAGTATTTT.

This clonotype came up a few times. The V and J genes are TRBV6-2 or TRBV6-3 and TRBJ2-7, with unresolved D. The CDR3 sequence is 14 residues long. V was shortened by 3 bases and J by 7 bases, with 16 bases between the two germline ends. Looked up from germline, CDR1 is MNHEY and CDR2 is SVGEGT. The CDR3 nucleotides read TGTGCCAGCAGTTATTCTCCGAGCCTTCGAGAGCAGTACGTC. This gives the protein CASSYSPSLREQYV.

The V gene is TRBV29-1, the J gene TRBJ2-3, with TRBD1 as a possible D gene (6 bases). The V and J ends lost 5 bases and 4 bases respectively, with 13 bases between them. Germline CDR1 reads SQVTM; CDR2 reads ANQGSEA. The length of the CDR3 is 13 residues. Here the CDR3 reads CSVSTGMSDTQYF. DNA of the CDR3: TGCAGCGTTTCTACAGGGATGTCAGATACGCAGTATTTT.

The chain links TRBV18 to TRBJ1-5; D is ambiguous. This CDR3 region has 13 residues. V was clipped by 3 bases and J by 4 bases, with 7 bases between them. Germline CDR1 and CDR2: KGHSH and LQKENI. CDR3 amino acids: CASSPRWNQPQHF. CDR3 DNA: TGTGCCAGCTCACCGCGCTGGAATCAGCCCCAGCATTTT.

The chain links TRBV30 to TRBJ2-3, with D possibly matching TRBD2 (5 bases). This CDR3 is built from 12 residues. The V gene's germline CDR1 is GTSNPN and CDR2 SVGIG (reference sequence). Trimming took off 0 bases at V and 4 bases at J, with 5 bases between the two ends. The CDR3 DNA sequence: TGTGCCTGGAGTGTACTAGCAGATACGCAGTATTTT. As protein: CAWSVLADTQYF.

The V and J genes are TRBV5-1 and TRBJ2-2; unclear D gene. Deletions cut 1 base from V and 6 bases from J, with 10 bases between. Germline values: CDR1 SGHRS, CDR2 YFSETQ. The CDR3 spans 14 residues. CDR3 sequence reads: CASSLPQPAGELFF. The CDR3 nucleotides read TGCGCCAGCAGCTTGCCCCAGCCGGCCGGGGAGCTGTTTTTT.

This sequence joins TRBV28 and TRBJ2-6; the D gene is possibly TRBD2 (6 bases). In germline, CDR1 is MDHEN, CDR2 SYDVKM. V was clipped by 9 bases and J by 2 bases, with 14 bases between them. The CDR3 length is 15 residues. DNA for the CDR3: TGTGCCAGTAGGGAGGCATACCCTGGGGCCAACGTCCTGACTTTC. This gives the protein CASREAYPGANVLTF.

This clonotype has a handful of counts. V is TRBV12-3 or TRBV12-4 and J is TRBJ1-2; D remains unclear. V was shortened by 3 bases and J by 8 bases, with 13 bases between the two germline ends. The CDR3 runs 13 residues. The CDR3 here is CASSFQEGLGYTF. As DNA, the CDR3 is TGTGCCAGCAGTTTTCAGGAAGGGCTCGGCTACACCTTC.

Points on this clonotype: Its ends do not fully match the called genes, so a read error is possible. CDR3 loop: CASSQVNEETQYF. The DNA of the CDR3 is TGCGCAAGCAGCCAAGTAAATGAAGAGACCCAGTACTTC. This rearrangement joins TRBV4-3 to TRBJ2-5; D uncertain. This CDR3 is 13 amino acids long. Per the germline V gene, CDR1 is LGHNA and CDR2 is YSLEER.

This clonotype was seen at least ten times. The chain recombines TRBV7-2 with TRBJ2-3, with 12 bases identical to TRBD2. The germline V gene has CDR1 SGHTA and CDR2 FQGNSA. The CDR3 contains 16 residues. V was clipped by 5 bases and J by 1 base; unmatched bases: 4. The CDR3 bases are TGTGCCAGCAGCCCTCGGACTAGCGGGGGCACAGATACGCAGTATTTT. It yields the protein CASSPRTSGGTDTQYF.

This clonotype has just a few counts. V gene TRBV4-3 combines with J gene TRBJ2-1, with 8 nucleotides matching TRBD2. V lost 6 bases, J lost 8 bases, and 18 bases stayed unmatched. There are 17 residues in the CDR3. CDR1 is LGHNA and CDR2 is YSLEER in the germline V gene. CDR3 bases: TGCGCCAGCAGTCACGTACGGGGCGGGGGGCCTCAGGATGAGCAGTTCTTC. It translates to CASSHVRGGGPQDEQFF.

The chain joins TRBV5-6 to TRBJ1-1; the D is unclear. This CDR3 spans 16 amino acids. The ends were cut back, 4 bases at V and 3 bases at J, with 19 bases in the middle. Germline V gene lookup returns CDR1 SGHDT and CDR2 YYEEEE. CDR3 sequence (DNA): TGTGCCAGCAGCCCAATGACACGACTTGGGGACACTGAAGCTTTCTTT. Its translation: CASSPMTRLGDTEAFF.

This clonotype was counted only a few times. This chain joins TRBV3-1 and TRBJ2-1, with 11 bases fitting TRBD2. V was pared by 6 bases and J by 3 bases, with 13 bases of the junction left unmatched. Germline-derived CDR1 and CDR2 are LGHDT and YNNKEL (reference sequence). This CDR3 contains 18 residues. CDR3 coding DNA: TGTGCCAGCAGGGGGAATAGGGCTAGCGGGGGGTTCTACAATGAGCAGTTCTTC. Translated, it gives CASRGNRASGGFYNEQFF.

In this sample, this clonotype turned up many times. The chain uses TRBV4-1 and TRBJ1-2, with 7 bases identical to TRBD1. Germline V lookup: CDR1 MGHRA, CDR2 YSYEKL. V shed 4 bases and J 8 bases; nucleotides not matched to a gene: 16. The CDR3 consists of 16 residues. CDR3 residues: CASSLSGQPNSGGYTF. CDR3 nucleotides: TGCGCCAGCAGCCTTTCGGGACAGCCTAATTCTGGCGGCTACACCTTC.

This clonotype was seen many times. V gene TRBV5-1 combines with J gene TRBJ1-2; the D gene is possibly TRBD1 (6 bases). The CDR3 has 18 amino acids. The V end lost 4 bases, the J end lost 3 bases, and 25 bases lay between the germline ends. Germline loops: CDR1 SGHRS, CDR2 YFSETQ. CDR3 sequence (DNA): TGCGCCAGCAGCCCCGCCGAGGGGACAAAATTCCTTTACTATGGCTACACCTTC. Translated, it gives CASSPAEGTKFLYYGYTF.